The clone carrying this T cell receptor (beta chain) was observed a handful of times. Its target is not known. The V gene's germline CDR1 is SGHRS and CDR2 YFSETQ. This CDR3 region has 17 residues. V was clipped by 3 bases and J by 3 bases; unmatched bases: 10. One entry per CDR3 protein, called by TCRdb with MiXCR from the RT-PCR reads. Of 550,000 to 600,000 distinct CDR3 sequences listed, 12% are singletons. This sample stems from a study of response to subunit inactivated influenza vaccine. Whole-study findings and limits: Each seasonal influenza vaccination, the authors suggested, recruits few new T cells.

The V call is TRBV5-1, the J call TRBJ1-4; 8 nucleotides align to TRBD1. The TCR was taken from a man aged 50-60 years who received an inactivated influenza vaccine. Source: PBMCs from blood, taken on the day of vaccination. The CDR3: CASSSRRDRSANEKLFF. CDR3 DNA sequence: TGCGCCAGCAGCTCCCGACGGGACAGGAGCGCTAATGAAAAACTGTTTTTT.